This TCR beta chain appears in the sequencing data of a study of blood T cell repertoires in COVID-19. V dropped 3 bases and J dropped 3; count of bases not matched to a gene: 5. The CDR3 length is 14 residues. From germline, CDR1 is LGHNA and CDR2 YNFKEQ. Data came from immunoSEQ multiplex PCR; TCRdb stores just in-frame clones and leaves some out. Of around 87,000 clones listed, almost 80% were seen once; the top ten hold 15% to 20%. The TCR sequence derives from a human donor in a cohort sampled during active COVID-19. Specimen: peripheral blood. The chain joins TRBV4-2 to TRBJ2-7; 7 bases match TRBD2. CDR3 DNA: TGTGCCAGCAGCCAGCTGACTAGCAGCTACGAGCAGTACTTC. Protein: CASSQLTSSYEQYF.